The 14 T cell receptor beta chains in this list originate from one sample, sequenced in a study of T cells of healthy individuals. Via MiXCR, TCRdb re-called the 5' RACE reads, giving one row per CDR3 protein. The profile covers 85,000 to 100,000 distinct CDR3 sequences, with approximately 15% appearing a single time and around 6.4% taken by the ten largest. The receptor source for this set is a human donor in good health.

This rearrangement joins TRBV5-4 to TRBJ2-6; unclear D gene. The germline V gene has CDR1 SGHNT and CDR2 YYREEE (reference sequence). V was pared by 3 bases and J by 1 base, with 8 bases between. This CDR3 has 15 residues. The CDR3 DNA reads as TGTGCCAGCAGCTCATACAAGTCTGGGGCCAACGTCCTGACTTTC. Amino acid sequence: CASSSYKSGANVLTF.

V and J are TRBV20-1 and TRBJ2-1, with a weak D call TRBD2 (5 bases). Germline V lookup: CDR1 DFQATT, CDR2 SNEGSKA (reference sequence). The CDR3 sequence is 15 residues long. V was shortened by 3 bases and J by 3 bases, with 15 bases between the two germline ends. The CDR3 DNA follows: TGCAGTGCTAGGTCGTCCCTGCGGGTCTACAATGAGCAGTTCTTC. This codes for CSARSSLRVYNEQFF.

This clonotype was seen many times. The chain uses TRBV6-2 or TRBV6-3 and TRBJ2-2; perhaps D is TRBD1 or TRBD2 (5 bases each). The CDR3 is made up of 16 amino acids. Trimming cost V 1 base and J 7 bases, with 16 bases left between them. Germline CDR1 and CDR2: MNHEY and SVGEGT. The CDR3 DNA reads TGTGCCAGCAGTTACTACGGGGCCCGAGGCGGCGGGGAGCTGTTTTTT. Its protein is CASSYYGARGGGELFF.

The chain employs TRBV12-3 or TRBV12-4 and TRBJ2-7, with D possibly TRBD1 on 6 matching bases. This CDR3 is 14 amino acids long. V was shortened by 5 bases and J by 3 bases, with 14 bases between the two germline ends. CDR3 sequence reads: CASSPTGLDYEQYF. In nucleotides, the CDR3 is TGTGCCAGCAGTCCTACAGGGCTGGACTACGAGCAGTACTTC.

In this sample, this clonotype turned up a few times. V usage is TRBV28 and J usage is TRBJ2-1, with D unresolved. CDR1 is MDHEN, CDR2 SYDVKM, per germline. The CDR3 contains 15 residues. The ends were cut back, 7 bases at V and 0 bases at J, with 13 bases in the middle. Here the CDR3 reads CASTWAESSYNEQFF. The DNA of the CDR3 is TGTGCCAGCACTTGGGCGGAGAGCTCCTACAATGAGCAGTTCTTC.

The V call is TRBV4-2, the J call TRBJ2-7; 9 bases map to TRBD2. V trimming: 0 bases; J trimming: 2 bases; junction bases outside the gene matches: 11. This CDR3 has 18 amino acids. CDR1 is LGHNA, CDR2 YNFKEQ, per germline. CDR3 loop: CASSQDSAGGNLAYEQYF. Here the CDR3 DNA reads TGTGCCAGCAGCCAAGATTCAGCGGGAGGTAATTTAGCCTACGAGCAGTACTTC.

This clonotype came up a few times. The chain recombines TRBV28 with TRBJ2-7; D ambiguous. Germline V lookup: CDR1 MDHEN, CDR2 SYDVKM. The CDR3 runs to 13 residues. V was shortened by 6 bases and J by 0 bases, with 9 bases between the two germline ends. The CDR3 loop reads CASRVTGSYEQYF. The CDR3 DNA is TGTGCCAGCAGGGTGACCGGCTCCTACGAGCAGTACTTC.

The rearrangement uses TRBV4-1 and TRBJ1-2; D is unresolved. Germline values: CDR1 MGHRA, CDR2 YSYEKL. V dropped 4 bases and J dropped 0 bases, with 12 bases sitting between them. The CDR3 runs 15 residues. The CDR3 sequence: CASSRDTGANYGYTF. CDR3 nucleotide sequence: TGCGCCAGCAGCCGAGACACCGGGGCTAACTATGGCTACACCTTC.

The V call is TRBV11-2, the J call TRBJ2-7, with 9 bases that match TRBD2. Looked up from germline, CDR1 is SGHAT and CDR2 is FQNNGV. With V trimmed by 3 bases and J by 6 bases, 6 bases remained unmatched. The CDR3 totals 14 residues. CDR3 nucleotide sequence: TGTGCCAGCAGCTTGATTAGCGGGAGTGGCGAGCAGTACTTC. Its protein is CASSLISGSGEQYF.

V usage is TRBV28 and J usage is TRBJ1-3, with 7 bases lining up with TRBD1. With 5 bases clipped from V and 0 bases from J, the junction kept 7 bases outside the gene matches. The CDR3 spans 16 residues. Germline V lookup: CDR1 MDHEN, CDR2 SYDVKM. CDR3: CASSPGGSASGNTIYF. The CDR3 DNA follows: TGTGCCAGCAGTCCAGGGGGGTCGGCCTCTGGAAACACCATATATTTT.

The genes are TRBV4-1 and TRBJ1-4, with D perhaps TRBD1 (5 bases). The CDR3 has 19 residues. Germline V gives CDR1 MGHRA, CDR2 YSYEKL. V was trimmed by 0 bases and J by 0 bases, leaving 17 bases between them. The CDR3: CASSQDAARQRTTNEKLFF. CDR3 sequence (DNA): TGCGCCAGCAGCCAAGATGCCGCGAGACAGAGAACAACTAATGAAAAACTGTTTTTT.

As for this clonotype: This clone may be a read error of a much larger clone one base away. The chain carries TRBV15 and TRBJ1-5; possibly TRBD1 for D (6 bases). From germline, CDR1 is LNHNV and CDR2 YYDKDF (reference sequence). The CDR3 extends over 15 amino acids. The CDR3 DNA reads TGTGTCACCAGCAGTGGCTGGGGGGGGGCCCAGCCCCAGCATTTT. It is translated as CVTSSGWGGAQPQHF.

This clonotype occurred many times. V usage is TRBV29-1 and J usage is TRBJ2-6; D is perhaps TRBD1 (5 bases). The germline CDR1 and CDR2 sequences are SQVTM and ANQGSEA. Trimming took 4 bases from V and 0 from J, leaving 13 bases between them. The CDR3 totals 16 residues. The chain's CDR3 is CSVADNPFSGANVLTF. The CDR3 DNA reads TGCAGCGTTGCGGACAATCCTTTCTCTGGGGCCAACGTCCTGACTTTC.

DNA of the CDR3: TGTGCCAGCTTGGACAGGGTGAACACCGGGGAGCTGTTTTTT. Translation gives CASLDRVNTGELFF. This rearrangement joins TRBV18 to TRBJ2-2, with 8 bases fitting TRBD1. CDR1 and CDR2 from the germline V gene are KGHSH and LQKENI. This CDR3 is 14 amino acids long. V was clipped by 7 bases and J by 1 base; unmatched bases: 2. The full variable domain, its missing parts supplied by reference TRBV18 and TRBJ2-2, is NAGVMQNPRHLVRRRGQEARLRCSPMKGHSHVYWYRQLPEEGLKFMVYLQKENIIDESGMPKERFSAEFPKEGPSILRIQQVVRGDSAAYFCASLDRVNTGELFFGEGSRLTVL.